This T cell receptor (beta chain) originates from a study of beta chain features in type 1 diabetes. About the study: The study examined more than 100,000,000 sorted cells across all samples. Study-wide findings and caveats: In all four CD4+ subsets, TCRB CDR3 length was significantly, moderately reduced in type 1 diabetes.

The V gene's germline CDR1 is SGHAT and CDR2 FQNNGV. V dropped 4 bases and J dropped 2 bases, with 12 bases sitting between them. The CDR3 has 14 amino acids. The authors reverse transcribed all of the isolated RNA, so sequencing captured expressed TCRB transcripts. Reads from naive, central memory and regulatory T cell samples averaged around 3.5 million. Here immunoSEQ multiplex PCR was the method, and the copy in TCRdb shows in-frame clones only, minus some. The sample records 400,000 or so clones, around 9.6% being singletons. Purities in excess of 95% were seen in all sorted populations. About this clone itself: The target antigen is unknown.

This sequence joins TRBV11-2 and TRBJ2-7; the D is unclear. The TCR was taken from a young man with type 1 diabetes. The sample consisted of central memory CD4+ T cells from blood. The CDR3 bases are TGTGCCAGCAGCTCCCTCCGGGCGACCTACGAGCAGTACTTC. It specifies CASSSLRATYEQYF.